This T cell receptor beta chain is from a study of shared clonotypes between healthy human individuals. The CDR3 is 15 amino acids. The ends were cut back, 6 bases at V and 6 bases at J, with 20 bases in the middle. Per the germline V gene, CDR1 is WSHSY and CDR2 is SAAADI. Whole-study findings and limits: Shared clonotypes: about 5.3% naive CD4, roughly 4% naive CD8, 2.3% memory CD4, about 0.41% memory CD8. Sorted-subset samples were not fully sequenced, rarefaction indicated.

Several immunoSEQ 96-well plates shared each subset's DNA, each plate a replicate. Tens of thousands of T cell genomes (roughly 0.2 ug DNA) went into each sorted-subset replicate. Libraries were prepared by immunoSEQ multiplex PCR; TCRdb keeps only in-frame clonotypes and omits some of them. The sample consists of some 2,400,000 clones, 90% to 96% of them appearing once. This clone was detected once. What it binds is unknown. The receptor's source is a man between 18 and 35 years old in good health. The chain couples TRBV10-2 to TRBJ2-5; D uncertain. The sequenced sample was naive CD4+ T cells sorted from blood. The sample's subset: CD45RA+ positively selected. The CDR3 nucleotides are TGCGCCAGCAGCCACTTTTTTGCGCAGGCTCAGACCCAGTACTTC. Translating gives CASSHFFAQAQTQYF.